Each of the 14 T cell receptor beta chains below was sequenced from the same sample in a study of CD4 T cells in lung cancer. Libraries were prepared by immunoSEQ multiplex PCR; TCRdb keeps only in-frame clonotypes and omits some of them. The sample records some 10,000 clones, over 60% being singletons. The lung tissue was taken at least 3 cm from the tumor in the same resection. What was sequenced was normal lung tissue taken away from the tumor. These receptors were obtained from a man between 60 and 75 years old with non-small cell lung cancer.

This clone counts as large (0.1 to 1%). The rearrangement links TRBV28 to TRBJ1-2, with a weak D call TRBD1 (5 bases). Trimming stripped 6 bases from V and 4 bases from J, with 21 bases between. The CDR3 contains 16 residues. The germline CDR1 and CDR2 sequences are MDHEN and SYDVKM. The CDR3 loop reads CASRPVEGWGTYGYTF. CDR3 sequence (DNA): TGTGCCAGCAGGCCCGTAGAAGGATGGGGCACCTATGGCTACACCTTC.

The V gene is TRBV7-3, the J gene TRBJ2-5, with 10 bases identical to TRBD1. The V and J ends lost 4 bases and 5 bases, in that order; junction bases with no gene match: 10. The germline CDR1 and CDR2 sequences are SGHTA and FQGTGA. This CDR3 region has 16 residues. CDR3 sequence: CASSSRGDRGRETQYF. The CDR3 nucleotides are TGTGCCAGCAGCTCCCGGGGGGACAGGGGAAGGGAGACCCAGTACTTC.

The chain recombines TRBV11-2 with TRBJ2-1; maybe TRBD1 (5 bases). The germline CDR1 and CDR2 sequences are SGHAT and FQNNGV. The ends were cut back, 3 bases at V and 3 bases at J, with 18 bases in the middle. The CDR3 contains 17 residues. The CDR3 DNA reads as TGTGCCAGCAGCTTCAATCCAGGGTCGAGAGGCTACAATGAGCAGTTCTTC. Translation gives CASSFNPGSRGYNEQFF.

The rearrangement links TRBV5-1 to TRBJ2-5, with 7 bases identical to TRBD1. J was trimmed by 5 bases and V by 5 bases; bases with no gene match: 9. CDR3 length equals 14 residues. Germline assignment: CDR1 SGHRS and CDR2 YFSETQ. This chain's CDR3 is CASRLRGGAETQYF. The CDR3 bases are TGCGCCAGCAGGCTCCGAGGGGGCGCGGAGACCCAGTACTTC.

This clone was counted only a few times. This chain's CDR3 is CASTGSYEQYV. The CDR3 DNA sequence: TGTGCCAGCACCGGGTCCTACGAGCAGTACGTC. This chain connects TRBV6-1 to TRBJ2-7; D unresolved. Germline values: CDR1 MNHNS, CDR2 SASEGT. Trimming took off 7 bases at V and 1 base at J, with 5 bases between the two ends. CDR3 length: 11 amino acids.

This chain joins TRBV19 and TRBJ1-4; weak D call: TRBD1 (6 bases). The CDR3 has 15 residues. Trimming cost V 5 bases and J 8 bases, with 18 bases left between them. CDR1 and CDR2 (germline): LNHDA, SQIVND (reference sequence). CDR3 region: CASSEIQGSGEKLFF. The CDR3 DNA is TGTGCCAGTAGTGAGATACAGGGATCAGGAGAAAAACTGTTTTTT.

V and J are TRBV6-5 and TRBJ1-5; D remains ambiguous. Germline V gene lookup returns CDR1 MNHEY and CDR2 SVGAGI. The CDR3 contains 12 residues. Trimming cost V 1 base and J 4 bases, with 2 bases left between them. CDR3 residues: CASSYLNQPQHF. The CDR3 nucleotides are TGTGCCAGCAGTTACTTAAATCAGCCCCAGCATTTT.

CDR3: CASSMVGGVYEQYF. CDR3 bases: TGTGCCAGTAGTATGGTCGGGGGGGTCTACGAGCAGTACTTC. The V and J genes are TRBV19 and TRBJ2-7, with 8 bases lining up with TRBD2. The V gene's germline CDR1 is LNHDA and CDR2 SQIVND (reference sequence). V lost 3 bases and J lost 3; bases outside the gene matches: 4. This CDR3 contains 14 residues.

This clone was detected only once. The V call is TRBV18, the J call TRBJ2-1; 9 bases align to TRBD2. J was trimmed by 7 bases and V by 1 base; bases with no gene match: 5. The V gene's germline CDR1 is KGHSH and CDR2 LQKENI. The CDR3 length is 15 residues. Here the CDR3 DNA reads TGTGCCAGCTCACCACTAGCGGGAGATAAGAATGAGCAGTTCTTC. Amino acids: CASSPLAGDKNEQFF.

J is TRBJ2-7 and V is TRBV5-1; a possible D gene is TRBD2 (5 bases). Germline loops: CDR1 SGHRS, CDR2 YFSETQ. The CDR3 is made up of 14 amino acids. V dropped 1 base and J dropped 9 bases, with 17 bases sitting between them. CDR3 in amino acids: CASSLTSSFSGQYF. DNA of the CDR3: TGCGCCAGCAGCTTGACTAGTTCGTTTTCCGGGCAGTACTTC.

This clone was counted a few times. This sequence joins TRBV4-1 and TRBJ1-1; 9 bases match TRBD1. Losses at the gene ends were 1 base for V and 7 bases for J; bases not matched to a gene: 4. Germline CDR1 MGHRA, CDR2 YSYEKL. The CDR3 covers 14 residues. The CDR3 protein is CASSQGQGGNEAFF. In DNA, the CDR3 is TGCGCCAGCAGCCAAGGACAGGGGGGAAATGAAGCTTTCTTT.

The chain combines TRBV6-5 with TRBJ2-7, with 10 bases identical to TRBD1. V shed 6 bases, J shed 7 bases, and the junction held 9 bases outside the gene matches. CDR1 is MNHEY and CDR2 is SVGAGI in the germline V gene. The CDR3 loop spans 14 amino acids. In DNA, the CDR3 is TGTGCCAGCAGGATGACAGGGGGCTCGGGAGAGCAGTACGTC. Its protein product is CASRMTGGSGEQYV.

In this sample, this clone turned up a few times. CDR3 loop: CASSFETRGYREAHEQYF. DNA of the CDR3: TGTGCCAGCAGTTTCGAAACTCGGGGCTACCGGGAGGCCCACGAGCAGTACTTC. This chain links TRBV7-6 with TRBJ2-7; 7 nucleotides agree with TRBD2. V lost 6 bases and J lost 5; bases outside the gene matches: 22. Germline values: CDR1 SGHVS, CDR2 FNYEAQ. This CDR3 comprises 18 residues.

The rearrangement links TRBV5-1 to TRBJ2-5; D not resolved. Trimming took 6 bases from V and 4 from J, leaving 19 bases between them. This CDR3 is built from 15 residues. Germline CDR1 reads SGHRS; CDR2 reads YFSETQ. CDR3 sequence reads: CASTLGARSAETQYF. CDR3 in DNA: TGCGCCAGCACCCTTGGCGCTAGAAGTGCAGAGACCCAGTACTTC.